The 22 T cell receptor beta chains below all came from one sample that was sequenced in a study of technical replicates of blood from several donors. Repertoires were generated with immunoSEQ multiplex PCR, while TCRdb's copy carries only in-frame clones and drops some. The sample shows approximately 87,000 clones, more than 90% of them seen only once. The sequenced material came from T cells isolated from PBMCs. The source is a human donor in good health. Some clones in this sample may be carry-over from other donors' samples.

This clone was recorded a few times. The V and J genes are TRBV30 and TRBJ2-2; the match to TRBD2 covers 11 bases. The CDR3 loop spans 16 amino acids. V was clipped by 1 base and J by 7 bases; unmatched bases: 8. Germline V gene data show CDR1 as GTSNPN and CDR2 as SVGIG (reference sequence). CDR3 in amino acids: CAWSGPTSGSFGELFF. The CDR3 coding sequence is TGTGCCTGGAGTGGGCCCACTAGCGGGAGTTTCGGGGAGCTGTTTTTT.

The chain has TRBV6-5 and TRBJ1-5; D remains unclear. Germline V gene data show CDR1 as MNHEY and CDR2 as SVGAGI. Between the trimmed V and J ends, which lost 4 bases and 0 bases, there was a span of 10 bases. The CDR3 is made up of 15 amino acids. The CDR3 is CASSFNRDSNQPQHF. The CDR3 DNA sequence: TGTGCCAGCAGTTTTAACCGGGATAGCAATCAGCCCCAGCATTTT.

The V call is TRBV9, the J call TRBJ2-1; 9 bases map to TRBD2. CDR1 is SGDLS, CDR2 YYNGEE, per germline. This CDR3 comprises 15 residues. V shed 4 bases, J shed 0 bases, and the junction held 2 bases outside the gene matches. The CDR3, as DNA: TGTGCCAGCAGCTTTAGCGGGAGCTCCTACAATGAGCAGTTCTTC. This gives the protein CASSFSGSSYNEQFF.

The V gene is TRBV6-5, the J gene TRBJ2-3, with TRBD2 identical over 8 bases. CDR1 and CDR2 (germline): MNHEY, SVGAGI. This CDR3 has 15 amino acids. After removal of 2 bases from V and 6 bases from J, the junction contained 7 bases not matched to a gene. The CDR3 loop is CASSYGTRGDDTQYF. CDR3 DNA: TGTGCCAGCAGTTACGGGACTAGGGGTGACGATACGCAGTATTTT.

This chain uses TRBV27 with TRBJ1-1; D not resolved. The ends were cut back, 6 bases at V and 0 bases at J, with 14 bases in the middle. Germline V gene data show CDR1 as MNHEY and CDR2 as SMNVEV (reference sequence). The CDR3 is 15 residues long. The CDR3 DNA reads as TGTGCCAGCAGGTGGAGAGGAAGGCTGAACACTGAAGCTTTCTTT. It translates to CASRWRGRLNTEAFF.

The chain couples TRBV6-1 to TRBJ2-7; TRBD2 matches 8 bases. The CDR3 has 14 residues. Germline V CDR1 and CDR2: MNHNS, SASEGT. V lost 6 bases and J lost 0; bases outside the gene matches: 4. The CDR3 bases are TGTGCCAGCAGACTAGCGGAGAGCTCCTACGAGCAGTACTTC. Translation gives CASRLAESSYEQYF.

The chain has TRBV28 and TRBJ2-1; no definite D call. Per the germline V gene, CDR1 is MDHEN and CDR2 is SYDVKM. Trimming shortened V by 7 bases and J by 0 bases, and 7 bases separated the two germline ends. CDR3 size: 13 residues. The CDR3 spells CASIPSSYNEQFF. CDR3 sequence (DNA): TGTGCCAGCATTCCCAGCTCCTACAATGAGCAGTTCTTC.

The chain couples TRBV2 to TRBJ2-2, with 7 bases lining up with TRBD2. V lost 11 bases and J lost 5; bases outside the gene matches: 8. From germline, CDR1 is SNHLY and CDR2 FYNNEI. This CDR3 has 13 amino acids. This chain's CDR3 is CALGREWTGELFF. The CDR3 DNA is TGTGCCCTGGGGCGGGAGTGGACCGGGGAGCTGTTTTTT.

The V gene is TRBV27, the J gene TRBJ2-6; 7 bases line up with TRBD1. With 6 bases clipped from V and 3 bases from J, the junction kept 8 bases outside the gene matches. The CDR3 sequence is 16 residues long. Germline CDR1 and CDR2: MNHEY and SMNVEV (reference sequence). The CDR3 loop is CASSPSTGDGANVLTF. In DNA form, the CDR3 reads TGTGCCAGCAGCCCCTCCACAGGGGATGGGGCCAACGTCCTGACTTTC.

The chain couples TRBV7-8 to TRBJ1-5, with D hard to call. The CDR3 is 15 amino acids. Germline V gives CDR1 SGHVS, CDR2 FQNEAQ. Trimming shortened V by 2 bases and J by 2 bases, and 10 bases separated the two germline ends. The CDR3 DNA follows: TGTGCCAGCAGCTTATGGGCGTCTGGCAATCAGCCCCAGCATTTT. It yields the protein CASSLWASGNQPQHF.

This clone was seen once. V gene TRBV18 combines with J gene TRBJ2-5; tentatively, D is TRBD2 (5 bases). The germline V gene has CDR1 KGHSH and CDR2 LQKENI. This CDR3 spans 15 amino acids. Trimming pared 1 base from V and 5 bases from J, leaving 14 bases between. The CDR3 DNA is TGTGCCAGCTCACCACTTGCTAGCTTATCGGAGACCCAGTACTTC. Its translation: CASSPLASLSETQYF.

V and J are TRBV18 and TRBJ2-2, with a weak D call TRBD2 (5 bases). Trimming removed 3 bases from V and 0 bases from J, with 8 bases in between. CDR1 and CDR2 from the germline V gene are KGHSH and LQKENI. CDR3 size: 15 residues. For the CDR3, the DNA is TGTGCCAGCTCACCCGGAGCGGCGAACACCGGGGAGCTGTTTTTT. The encoded protein is CASSPGAANTGELFF.

As for this clone: This specimen includes other DNA sequences encoding the same CDR3. The CDR3 sequence is CAWRGGSNQPQHF. CDR3 DNA sequence: TGTGCCTGGAGAGGGGGTAGCAATCAGCCCCAGCATTTT. This chain connects TRBV30 to TRBJ1-5, with a possible D match to TRBD1 (6 bases). The germline V and J ends were trimmed by 3 bases and 0 bases, with 6 bases remaining between them. Germline-derived CDR1 and CDR2 are GTSNPN and SVGIG (reference sequence). The CDR3 totals 13 residues.

The rearrangement uses TRBV25-1 and TRBJ2-7; 9 bases map to TRBD1. CDR1 and CDR2 from the germline V gene are MGHDK and SYGVNS. Trimming took 2 bases from V and 6 from J; bases not matched to a gene: 14. There are 17 residues in the CDR3. This CDR3 is CASSERGTGRCAGEQYF. The CDR3 nucleotides read TGTGCCAGCAGTGAAAGGGGGACAGGGAGATGCGCGGGCGAGCAGTACTTC.

With regard to this clone: Other DNA sequences in this specimen translate into the identical CDR3. This chain connects TRBV18 to TRBJ1-4, with a possible D match to TRBD1 (5 bases). The V end was cut by 3 bases, the J end by 0 bases, with 5 bases between. Looked up from germline, CDR1 is KGHSH and CDR2 is LQKENI. The CDR3 extends over 14 amino acids. The CDR3 coding sequence is TGTGCCAGCTCACCGACAGCAACTAATGAAAAACTGTTTTTT. Its translation: CASSPTATNEKLFF. The variable domain in full, completed from reference TRBV18 and TRBJ1-4, reads NAGVMQNPRHLVRRRGQEARLRCSPMKGHSHVYWYRQLPEEGLKFMVYLQKENIIDESGMPKERFSAEFPKEGPSILRIQQVVRGDSAAYFCASSPTATNEKLFFGSGTQLSVL.

J is TRBJ2-7 and V is TRBV28, with 8 bases matching TRBD2. The length of the CDR3 is 15 residues. Germline values: CDR1 MDHEN, CDR2 SYDVKM. J was trimmed by 4 bases and V by 6 bases; bases with no gene match: 11. CDR3 sequence (DNA): TGTGCCAGCAGCCCTACGGGGGGGTCCAATTACGAGCAGTACTTC. It is translated as CASSPTGGSNYEQYF.

The chain joins TRBV4-1 to TRBJ2-1; tentatively, D is TRBD2 (6 bases). V lost 1 base and J lost 9, with 16 bases in between. CDR1 is MGHRA, CDR2 YSYEKL, per germline. This CDR3 is 15 amino acids long. This chain's CDR3 is CASSQVNGRESEQFF. Here the CDR3 DNA reads TGCGCCAGCAGCCAAGTGAACGGGAGAGAGAGTGAGCAGTTCTTC.

The chain employs TRBV6-6 and TRBJ1-5, with D perhaps matching TRBD1 (5 bases). The CDR3 has 14 amino acids. Germline lookup yields CDR1 MNHNY and CDR2 SVGAGI (reference sequence). Trimming stripped 4 bases from V and 6 bases from J, with 13 bases between. CDR3 protein: CASSSREEGQPQHF. CDR3 bases: TGTGCCAGCAGTTCCAGGGAGGAGGGTCAGCCCCAGCATTTT.

This sequence joins TRBV30 and TRBJ2-5, with TRBD2 matching 7 bases. J gave up 2 bases and V 2 bases, and 11 bases lay outside the gene matches. The V gene's germline CDR1 is GTSNPN and CDR2 SVGIG (reference sequence). This CDR3 has 16 amino acids. For the CDR3, the DNA is TGTGCCTGGAGTCAAGGAGTTGGGGGGGGTCAAGAGACCCAGTACTTC. Protein: CAWSQGVGGGQETQYF.

This chain joins TRBV13 and TRBJ2-2; D perhaps matches TRBD2 (6 bases). Germline V gives CDR1 PRHDT, CDR2 FYEKMQ (reference sequence). The V end lost 7 bases, the J end lost 2 bases, and 17 bases lay between the germline ends. The CDR3 is 16 amino acids. The CDR3 DNA reads as TGTGCCAGCACCCAAGGACTACTCCTTAACACCGGGGAGCTGTTTTTT. Protein: CASTQGLLLNTGELFF.

The rearrangement uses TRBV27 and TRBJ2-7; 7 positions agree with TRBD1. CDR1 is MNHEY, CDR2 SMNVEV, per germline (reference sequence). The V segment lost 4 bases and the J segment 4 bases; nucleotides outside the gene matches: 4. This CDR3 comprises 13 residues. CDR3 bases: TGTGCCAGCAGTTCGGGACAGCCTTACGAGCAGTACTTC. Its protein product is CASSSGQPYEQYF.

The CDR3 DNA sequence: TGTGCCAGCAGTCCCCAGGGCTATGAGCAGTTCTTC. Translated: CASSPQGYEQFF. V and J are TRBV27 and TRBJ2-1, with a possible D match to TRBD1 (5 bases). The CDR3 consists of 12 residues. The V end was cut by 5 bases, the J end by 8 bases, with 10 bases between. CDR1 is MNHEY and CDR2 is SMNVEV in the germline V gene (reference sequence).